The clone carrying this T cell receptor beta chain was counted between two and nine times. The isolated RNA, all of it, was reverse transcribed, so expressed TCRB transcripts were what got sequenced. Method: immunoSEQ multiplex PCR; TCRdb's copy keeps in-frame clones and lacks some. The data hold some 150,000 clones, with roughly 11% observed a single time. The CDR3 has 17 residues. The V gene end was trimmed by 4 bases and the J gene end by 6 bases; junction bases not matched to a gene: 13. Germline V gives CDR1 SNHLY, CDR2 FYNNEI. Every donor had blood drawn once into heparin, around 100 mL on average. Sorting based on CD45RO/CCR7/CD25/CD127/CD95/CD27 separated CD4+ naive, central memory, regulatory and stem cell-like memory cells. The data stem from a study of beta chain features in type 1 diabetes.

Source material: central memory CD4+ T cells from blood. The receptor was derived from a man between 18 and 35 years old in good health. This chain uses TRBV2 with TRBJ2-5; 11 bases line up with TRBD2. CDR3 coding DNA: TGTGCCAGCAGTGTTACCGGGACTAGCGGTTTGGGAAAGACCCAGTACTTC. This encodes CASSVTGTSGLGKTQYF. The full variable domain, with the rest looked up from reference TRBV2 and TRBJ2-5, is EPEVTQTPSHQVTQMGQEVILRCVPISNHLYFYWYRQILGQKVEFLVSFYNNEISEKSEIFDDQFSVERPDGSNFTLKIRSTKLEDSAMYFCASSVTGTSGLGKTQYFGPGTRLLVL.